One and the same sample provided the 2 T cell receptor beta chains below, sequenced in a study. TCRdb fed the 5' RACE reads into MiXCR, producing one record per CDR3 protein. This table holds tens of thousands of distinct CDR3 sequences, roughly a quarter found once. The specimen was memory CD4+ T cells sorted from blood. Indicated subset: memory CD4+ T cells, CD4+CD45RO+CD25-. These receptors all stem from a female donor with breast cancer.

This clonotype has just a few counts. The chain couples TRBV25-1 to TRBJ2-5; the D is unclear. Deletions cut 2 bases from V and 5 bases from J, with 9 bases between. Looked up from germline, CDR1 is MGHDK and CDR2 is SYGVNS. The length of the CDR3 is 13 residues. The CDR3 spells CASSEIGGETQYF. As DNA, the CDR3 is TGTGCCAGCAGTGAAATAGGTGGGGAGACCCAGTACTTC.

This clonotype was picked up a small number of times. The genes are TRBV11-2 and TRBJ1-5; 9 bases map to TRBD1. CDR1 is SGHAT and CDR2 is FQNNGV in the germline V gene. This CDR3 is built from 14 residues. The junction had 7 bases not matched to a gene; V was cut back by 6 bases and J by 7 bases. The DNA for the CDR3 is TGTGCCAGCAGTCACACAGGGGGCGGGCAGCCCCAGCATTTT. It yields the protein CASSHTGGGQPQHF.